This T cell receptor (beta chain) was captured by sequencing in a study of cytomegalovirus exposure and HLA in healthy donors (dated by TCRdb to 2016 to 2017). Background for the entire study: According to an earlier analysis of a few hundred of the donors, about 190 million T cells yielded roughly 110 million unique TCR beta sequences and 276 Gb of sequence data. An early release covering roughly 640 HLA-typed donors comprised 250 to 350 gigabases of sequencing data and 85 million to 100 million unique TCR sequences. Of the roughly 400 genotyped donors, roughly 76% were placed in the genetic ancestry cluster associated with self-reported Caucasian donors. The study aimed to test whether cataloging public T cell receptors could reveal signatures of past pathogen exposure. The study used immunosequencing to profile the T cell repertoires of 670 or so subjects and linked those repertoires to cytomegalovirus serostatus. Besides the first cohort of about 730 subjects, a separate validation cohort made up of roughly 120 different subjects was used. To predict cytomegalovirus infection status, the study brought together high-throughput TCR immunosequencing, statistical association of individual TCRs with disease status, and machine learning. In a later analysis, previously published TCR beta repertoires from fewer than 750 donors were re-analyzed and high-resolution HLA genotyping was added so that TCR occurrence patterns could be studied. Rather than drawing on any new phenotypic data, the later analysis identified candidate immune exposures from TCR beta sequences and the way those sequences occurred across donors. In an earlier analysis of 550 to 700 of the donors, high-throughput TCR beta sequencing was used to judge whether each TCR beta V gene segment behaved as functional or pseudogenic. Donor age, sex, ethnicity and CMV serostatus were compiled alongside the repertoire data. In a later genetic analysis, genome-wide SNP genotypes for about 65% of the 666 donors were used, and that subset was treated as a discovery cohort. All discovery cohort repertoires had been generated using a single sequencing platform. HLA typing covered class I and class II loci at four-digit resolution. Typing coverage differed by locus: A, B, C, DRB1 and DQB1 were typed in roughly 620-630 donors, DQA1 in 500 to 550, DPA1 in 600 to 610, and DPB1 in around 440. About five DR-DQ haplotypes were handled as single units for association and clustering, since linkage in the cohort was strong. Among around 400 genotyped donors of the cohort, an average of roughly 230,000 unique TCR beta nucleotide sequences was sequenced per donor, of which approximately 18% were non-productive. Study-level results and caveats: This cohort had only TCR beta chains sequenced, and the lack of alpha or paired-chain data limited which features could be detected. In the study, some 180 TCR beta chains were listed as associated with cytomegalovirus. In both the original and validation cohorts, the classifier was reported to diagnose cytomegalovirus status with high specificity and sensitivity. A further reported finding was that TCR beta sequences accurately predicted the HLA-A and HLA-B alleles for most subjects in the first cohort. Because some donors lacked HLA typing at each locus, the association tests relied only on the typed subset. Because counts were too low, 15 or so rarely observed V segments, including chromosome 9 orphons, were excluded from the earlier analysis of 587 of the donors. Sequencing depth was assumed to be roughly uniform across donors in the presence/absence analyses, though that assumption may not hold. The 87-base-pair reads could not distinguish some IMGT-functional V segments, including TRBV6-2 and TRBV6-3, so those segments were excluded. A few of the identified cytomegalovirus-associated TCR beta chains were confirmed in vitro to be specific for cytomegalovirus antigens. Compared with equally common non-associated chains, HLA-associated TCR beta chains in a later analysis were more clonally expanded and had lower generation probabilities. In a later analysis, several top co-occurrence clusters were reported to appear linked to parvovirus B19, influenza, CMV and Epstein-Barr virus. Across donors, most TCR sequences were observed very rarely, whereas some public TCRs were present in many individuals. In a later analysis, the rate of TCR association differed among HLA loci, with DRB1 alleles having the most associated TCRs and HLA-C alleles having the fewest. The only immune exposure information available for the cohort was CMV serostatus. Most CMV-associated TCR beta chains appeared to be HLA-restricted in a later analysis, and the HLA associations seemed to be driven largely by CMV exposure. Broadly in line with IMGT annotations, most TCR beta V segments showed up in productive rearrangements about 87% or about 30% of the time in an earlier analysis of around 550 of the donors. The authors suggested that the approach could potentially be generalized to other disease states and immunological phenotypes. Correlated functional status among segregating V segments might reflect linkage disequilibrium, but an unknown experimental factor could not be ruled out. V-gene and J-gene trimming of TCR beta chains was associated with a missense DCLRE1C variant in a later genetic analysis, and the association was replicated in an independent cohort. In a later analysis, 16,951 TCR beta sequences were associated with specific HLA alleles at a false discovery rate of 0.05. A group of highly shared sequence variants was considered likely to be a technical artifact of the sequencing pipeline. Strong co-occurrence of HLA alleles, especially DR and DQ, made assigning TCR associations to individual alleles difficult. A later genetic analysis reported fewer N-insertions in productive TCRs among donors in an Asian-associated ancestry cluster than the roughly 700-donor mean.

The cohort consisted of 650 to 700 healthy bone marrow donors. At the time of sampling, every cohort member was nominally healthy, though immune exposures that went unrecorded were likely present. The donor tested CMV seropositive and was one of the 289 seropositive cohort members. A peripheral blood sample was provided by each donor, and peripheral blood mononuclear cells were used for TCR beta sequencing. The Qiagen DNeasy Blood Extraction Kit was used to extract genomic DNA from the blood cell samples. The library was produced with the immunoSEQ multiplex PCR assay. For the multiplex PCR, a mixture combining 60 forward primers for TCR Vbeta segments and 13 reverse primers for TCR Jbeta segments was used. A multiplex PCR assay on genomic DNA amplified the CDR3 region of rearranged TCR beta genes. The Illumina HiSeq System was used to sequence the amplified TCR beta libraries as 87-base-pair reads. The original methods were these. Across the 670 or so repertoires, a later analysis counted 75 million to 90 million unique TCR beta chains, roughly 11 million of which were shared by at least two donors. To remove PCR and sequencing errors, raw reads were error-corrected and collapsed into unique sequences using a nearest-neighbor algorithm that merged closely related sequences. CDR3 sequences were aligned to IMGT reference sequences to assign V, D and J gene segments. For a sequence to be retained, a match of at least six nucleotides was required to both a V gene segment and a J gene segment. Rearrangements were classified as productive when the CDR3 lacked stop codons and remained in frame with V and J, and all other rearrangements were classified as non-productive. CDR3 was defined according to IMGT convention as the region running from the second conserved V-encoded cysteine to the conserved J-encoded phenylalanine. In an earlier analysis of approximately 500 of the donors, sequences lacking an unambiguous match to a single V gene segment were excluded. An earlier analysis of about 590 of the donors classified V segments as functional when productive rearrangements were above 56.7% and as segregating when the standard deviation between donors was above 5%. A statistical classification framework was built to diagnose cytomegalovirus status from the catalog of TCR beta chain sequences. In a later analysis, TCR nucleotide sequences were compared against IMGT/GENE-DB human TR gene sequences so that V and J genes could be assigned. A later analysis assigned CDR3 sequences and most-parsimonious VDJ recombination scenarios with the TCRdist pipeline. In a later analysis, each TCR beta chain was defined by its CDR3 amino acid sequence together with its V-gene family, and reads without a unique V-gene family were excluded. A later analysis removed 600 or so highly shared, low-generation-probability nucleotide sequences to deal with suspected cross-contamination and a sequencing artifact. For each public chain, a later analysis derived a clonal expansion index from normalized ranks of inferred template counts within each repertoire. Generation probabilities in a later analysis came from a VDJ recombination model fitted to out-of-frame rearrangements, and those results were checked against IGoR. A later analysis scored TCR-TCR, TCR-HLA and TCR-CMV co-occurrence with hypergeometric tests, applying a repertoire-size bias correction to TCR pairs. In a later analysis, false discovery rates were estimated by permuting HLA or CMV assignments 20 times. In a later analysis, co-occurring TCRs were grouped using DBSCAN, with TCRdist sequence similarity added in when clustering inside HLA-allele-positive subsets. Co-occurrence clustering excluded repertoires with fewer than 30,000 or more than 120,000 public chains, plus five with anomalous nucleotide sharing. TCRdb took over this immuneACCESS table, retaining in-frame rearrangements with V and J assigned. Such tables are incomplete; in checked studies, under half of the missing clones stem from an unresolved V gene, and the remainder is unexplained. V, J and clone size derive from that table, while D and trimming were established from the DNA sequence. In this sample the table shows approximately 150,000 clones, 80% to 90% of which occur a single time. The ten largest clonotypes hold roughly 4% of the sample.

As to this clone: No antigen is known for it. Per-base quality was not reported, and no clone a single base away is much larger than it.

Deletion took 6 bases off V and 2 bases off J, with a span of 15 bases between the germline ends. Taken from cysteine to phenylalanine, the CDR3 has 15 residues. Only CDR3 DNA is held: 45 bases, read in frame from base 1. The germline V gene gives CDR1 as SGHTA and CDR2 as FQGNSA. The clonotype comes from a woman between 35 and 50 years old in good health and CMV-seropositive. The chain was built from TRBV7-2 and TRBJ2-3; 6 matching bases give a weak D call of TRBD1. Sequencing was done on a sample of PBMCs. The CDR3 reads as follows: CASRPGAITTDTQYF. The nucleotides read TGTGCCAGCAGGCCAGGGGCGATTACCACAGATACGCAGTATTTT.